The 10 T cell receptor beta chains below come from one sample, sequenced in a study of cytomegalovirus exposure and HLA in healthy donors. The PCR used 60 Vbeta and 13 Jbeta primers. Profiling relied on immunoSEQ multiplex PCR, and the TCRdb table lists in-frame clones only, not all of them. The table shows some 110,000 clones, with around three quarters occurring only once. Sequencing was done on a sample of PBMCs. Source of these receptors: a man aged 50 to 59 in good health and CMV-seropositive.

This clone was observed a few times. The V and J genes are TRBV5-1 and TRBJ1-1; D unclear. The ends were cut back, 4 bases at V and 3 bases at J, with 19 bases in the middle. Germline V CDR1 and CDR2: SGHRS, YFSETQ. This CDR3 comprises 16 residues. The CDR3 reads CASSDNPEGRDTEAFF. CDR3 DNA sequence: TGCGCCAGCAGCGACAACCCCGAGGGAAGGGACACTGAAGCTTTCTTT.

The CDR3, as DNA: TGTGCCAGTAGTATCGGGGAGGGGCGCGGTTCACCCCTCCACTTT. This encodes CASSIGEGRGSPLHF. The chain couples TRBV19 to TRBJ1-6, with D possibly TRBD1 on 5 matching bases. V dropped 3 bases and J dropped 9 bases, with 15 bases sitting between them. The CDR3 spans 15 residues. Per the germline V gene, CDR1 is LNHDA and CDR2 is SQIVND (reference sequence).

This clone was observed a single time. The rearrangement links TRBV5-6 to TRBJ2-5; D call uncertain. V gave up 1 base and J gave up 0 bases, with 13 bases separating them. This CDR3 contains 16 residues. Germline V gene sequence: CDR1 SGHDT, CDR2 YYEEEE. The CDR3 nucleotides are TGTGCCAGCAGCTTGCTCCACTTACCGTACCAAGAGACCCAGTACTTC. Residues: CASSLLHLPYQETQYF.

The chain uses TRBV19 and TRBJ1-4; unclear D gene. The V gene's germline CDR1 is LNHDA and CDR2 SQIVND (reference sequence). This CDR3 is built from 14 residues. Trimming removed 5 bases from V and 0 bases from J, with 7 bases in between. In DNA, the CDR3 is TGTGCCAGTAGTGCGCCACCAACTAATGAAAAACTGTTTTTT. The encoded protein is CASSAPPTNEKLFF.

The V and J genes are TRBV4-1 and TRBJ1-4; a weak D match, TRBD1 (6 bases). V dropped 1 base and J dropped 2 bases, with 11 bases sitting between them. This CDR3 contains 16 residues. Germline V gene data show CDR1 as MGHRA and CDR2 as YSYEKL. CDR3 sequence (DNA): TGCGCCAGCAGCCAAGCTGAGGGGGGGACTAATGAAAAACTGTTTTTT. This encodes CASSQAEGGTNEKLFF.

This rearrangement joins TRBV10-3 to TRBJ1-5; unclear D gene. Germline V gives CDR1 ENHRY, CDR2 SYGVKD. Deletions cut 0 bases from V and 7 bases from J, with 16 bases between. CDR3 size: 16 residues. CDR3 amino acids: CAISESGLAVGQPQHF. CDR3 nucleotides: TGTGCCATCAGTGAGTCCGGATTGGCGGTTGGACAGCCCCAGCATTTT.

This rearrangement joins TRBV28 to TRBJ1-2, with D possibly being TRBD1 (5 bases). Deletions cut 0 bases from V and 4 bases from J, with 12 bases between. CDR1 and CDR2 from the germline V gene are MDHEN and SYDVKM. This CDR3 contains 15 residues. As DNA, the CDR3 is TGTGCCAGCAGTTTATGGATTCGGGGGACCTATGGCTACACCTTC. This translates into CASSLWIRGTYGYTF.

V and J are TRBV7-2 and TRBJ1-2; D gene unclear. Trimming removed 4 bases from V and 4 bases from J, with 7 bases in between. The germline V gene has CDR1 SGHTA and CDR2 FQGNSA. This CDR3 has 12 residues. The CDR3 DNA reads as TGTGCCAGCAGCTACCAGGTCTATGGCTACACCTTC. It yields the protein CASSYQVYGYTF. The full variable domain, rest sourced from reference TRBV7-2 and TRBJ1-2, is GAGVSQSPSNKVTEKGKDVELRCDPISGHTALYWYRQSLGQGLEFLIYFQGNSAPDKSGLPSDRFSAERTGGSVSTLTIQRTQQEDSAVYLCASSYQVYGYTFGSGTRLTVV.

The chain has TRBV23-1 and TRBJ1-1, with 7 bases matching TRBD1. Being an ORF, TRBV23-1 has a function that is uncertain. The CDR3 is made up of 16 amino acids. J lost 0 bases, V lost 4 bases, and 8 bases had no gene match. CDR3 sequence: CASSPPRTGMNTEAFF. The CDR3 nucleotides are TGCGCCAGCAGTCCCCCCCGGACAGGTATGAACACTGAAGCTTTCTTT.

This clone has only a few counts. This rearrangement joins TRBV5-4 to TRBJ2-1, with 7 bases that match TRBD2. CDR1 and CDR2 (germline): SGHNT, YYREEE (reference sequence). V was clipped by 4 bases and J by 6 bases; unmatched bases: 7. The CDR3 is 14 amino acids. The CDR3 region is CASSPAREANEQFF. The CDR3 nucleotides read TGTGCCAGCAGCCCGGCCCGGGAGGCCAATGAGCAGTTCTTC.